This T cell receptor beta chain is drawn from a study of lymphopenia after photon versus proton radiotherapy. The ends lost 5 bases at V and 7 bases at J; junction bases unmatched: 14. The germline V gene encodes CDR1 LNHDA and CDR2 SQIVND (reference sequence). The CDR3 is made up of 16 amino acids. Details on this clone: The antigen remains undetermined.

Study findings and constraints: Larger post-nadir TCR diversity loss correlated inversely with survival in deceased patients. Photon-treated patients lost naive T cells and TCR diversity; proton-treated stayed stable. Oligoclonal CD8+ Temra expansion after nadir drove photon patients' diversity drop.

Profiling relied on immunoSEQ multiplex PCR, and the TCRdb table lists in-frame clones only, not all of them. The top ten clones hold roughly 18% of a sample with tens of thousands of clones, under 95% of them seen once. This chain connects TRBV19 to TRBJ1-5; TRBD1 matches 7 bases. This clonotype was sampled from a woman between 40 and 55 years old with cholangiocarcinoma. The sample here was peripheral blood, taken from a patient treated with photon-based radiotherapy. The CDR3 DNA is TGTGCCAGTAGTCTTAAAGACAGGGTGTTTAGACAGCCCCAGCATTTT. This translates into CASSLKDRVFRQPQHF.